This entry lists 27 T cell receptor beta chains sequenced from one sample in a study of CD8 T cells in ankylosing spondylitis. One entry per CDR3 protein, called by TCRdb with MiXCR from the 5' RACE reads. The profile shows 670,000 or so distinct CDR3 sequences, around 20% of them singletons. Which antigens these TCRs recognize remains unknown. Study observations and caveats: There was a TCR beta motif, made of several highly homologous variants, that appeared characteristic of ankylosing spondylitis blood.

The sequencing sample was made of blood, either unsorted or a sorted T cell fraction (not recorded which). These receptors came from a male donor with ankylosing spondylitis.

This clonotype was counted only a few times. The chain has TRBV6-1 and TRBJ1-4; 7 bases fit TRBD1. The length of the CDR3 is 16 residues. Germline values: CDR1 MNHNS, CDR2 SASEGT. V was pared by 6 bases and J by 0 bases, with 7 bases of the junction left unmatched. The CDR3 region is CASSRGTVATNEKLFF. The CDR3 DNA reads TGTGCCAGCAGCCGAGGGACAGTTGCAACTAATGAAAAACTGTTTTTT.

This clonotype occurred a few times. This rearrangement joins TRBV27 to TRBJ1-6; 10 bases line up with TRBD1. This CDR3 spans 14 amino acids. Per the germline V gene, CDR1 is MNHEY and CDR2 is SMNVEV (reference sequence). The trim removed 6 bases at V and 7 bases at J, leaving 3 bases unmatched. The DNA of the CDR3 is TGTGCCAGCAGCAGGGACAGGGGCAATTCACCCCTCCACTTT. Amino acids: CASSRDRGNSPLHF.

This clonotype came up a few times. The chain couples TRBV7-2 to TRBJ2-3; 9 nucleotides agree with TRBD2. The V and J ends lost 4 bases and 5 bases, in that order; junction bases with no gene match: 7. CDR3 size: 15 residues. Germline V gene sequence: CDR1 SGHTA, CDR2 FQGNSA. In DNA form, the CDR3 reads TGTGCCAGCAGCTATTTAGCGGGAGCGGGAGATACGCAGTATTTT. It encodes CASSYLAGAGDTQYF. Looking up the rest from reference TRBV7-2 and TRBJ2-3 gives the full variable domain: GAGVSQSPSNKVTEKGKDVELRCDPISGHTALYWYRQSLGQGLEFLIYFQGNSAPDKSGLPSDRFSAERTGGSVSTLTIQRTQQEDSAVYLCASSYLAGAGDTQYFGPGTRLTVL.

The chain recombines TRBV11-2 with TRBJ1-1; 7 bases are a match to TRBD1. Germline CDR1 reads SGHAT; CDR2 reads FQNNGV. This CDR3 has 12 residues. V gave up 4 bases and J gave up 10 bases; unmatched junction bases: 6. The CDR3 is CASSSRQGGAFF. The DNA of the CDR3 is TGTGCCAGCAGCTCAAGACAGGGAGGAGCTTTCTTT.

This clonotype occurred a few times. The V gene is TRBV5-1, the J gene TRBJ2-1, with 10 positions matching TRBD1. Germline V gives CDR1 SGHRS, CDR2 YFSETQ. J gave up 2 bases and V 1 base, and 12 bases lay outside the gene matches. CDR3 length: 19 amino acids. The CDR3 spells CASSLKRWGGTGAYNEQFF. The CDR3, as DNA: TGCGCCAGCAGCTTGAAGCGGTGGGGGGGGACAGGGGCCTACAATGAGCAGTTCTTC.

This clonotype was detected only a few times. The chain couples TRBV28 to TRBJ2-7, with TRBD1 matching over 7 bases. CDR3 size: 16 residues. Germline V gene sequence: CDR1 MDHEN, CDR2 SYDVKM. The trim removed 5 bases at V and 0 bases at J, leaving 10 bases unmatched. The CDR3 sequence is CASSTIGQVPSYEQYF. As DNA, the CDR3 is TGTGCCAGCAGTACCATAGGACAGGTTCCCTCCTACGAGCAGTACTTC. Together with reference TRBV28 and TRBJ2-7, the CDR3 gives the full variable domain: DVKVTQSSRYLVKRTGEKVFLECVQDMDHENMFWYRQDPGLGLRLIYFSYDVKMKEKGDIPEGYSVSREKKERFSLILESASTNQTSMYLCASSTIGQVPSYEQYFGPGTRLTVT.

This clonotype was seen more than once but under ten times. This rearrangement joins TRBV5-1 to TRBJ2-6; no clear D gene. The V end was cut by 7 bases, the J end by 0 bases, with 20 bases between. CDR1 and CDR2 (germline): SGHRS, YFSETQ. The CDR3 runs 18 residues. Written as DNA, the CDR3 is TGCGCCAGCTCTTCAGACGGTCGAACAAGCTCTGGGGCCAACGTCCTGACTTTC. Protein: CASSSDGRTSSGANVLTF.

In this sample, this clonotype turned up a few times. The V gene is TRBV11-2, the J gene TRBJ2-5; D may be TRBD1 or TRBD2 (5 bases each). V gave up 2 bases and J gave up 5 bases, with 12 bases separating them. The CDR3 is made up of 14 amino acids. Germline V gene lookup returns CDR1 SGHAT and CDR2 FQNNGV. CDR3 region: CASSLRGWGETQYF. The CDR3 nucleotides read TGTGCCAGCAGCTTACGGGGCTGGGGGGAGACCCAGTACTTC.

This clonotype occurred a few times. The CDR3 DNA reads TGTGCCACCATATACAAGGGGGCTAATGAAAAACTGTTTTTT. Translating it yields CATIYKGANEKLFF. The rearrangement joins TRBV24-1 to TRBJ1-4; tentatively, D is TRBD1 (6 bases). The V end lost 8 bases, the J end lost 3 bases, and 12 bases lay between the germline ends. Germline V lookup: CDR1 KGHDR, CDR2 SFDVKD. The CDR3 is 14 amino acids.

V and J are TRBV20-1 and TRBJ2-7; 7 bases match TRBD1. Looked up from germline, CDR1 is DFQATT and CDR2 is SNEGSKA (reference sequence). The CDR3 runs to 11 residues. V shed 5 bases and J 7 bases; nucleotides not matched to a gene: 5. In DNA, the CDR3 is TGCAGTGCTTACGACAGGGTTGAGCAGTACTTC. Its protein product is CSAYDRVEQYF.

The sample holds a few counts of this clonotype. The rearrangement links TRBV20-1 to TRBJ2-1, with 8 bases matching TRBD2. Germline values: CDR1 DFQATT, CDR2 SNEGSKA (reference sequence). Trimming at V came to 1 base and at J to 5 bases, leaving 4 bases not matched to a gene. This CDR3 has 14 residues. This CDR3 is CSARVNGRDNEQFF. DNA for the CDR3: TGCAGTGCTAGAGTGAACGGGAGGGACAATGAGCAGTTCTTC.

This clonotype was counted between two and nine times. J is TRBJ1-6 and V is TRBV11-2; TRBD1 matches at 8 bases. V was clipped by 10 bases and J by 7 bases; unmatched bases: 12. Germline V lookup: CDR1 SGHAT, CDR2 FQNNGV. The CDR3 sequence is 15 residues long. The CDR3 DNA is TGTGCCATCCCGACAGGGGAATTGGAGAATTCACCCCTCCACTTT. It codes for CAIPTGELENSPLHF.

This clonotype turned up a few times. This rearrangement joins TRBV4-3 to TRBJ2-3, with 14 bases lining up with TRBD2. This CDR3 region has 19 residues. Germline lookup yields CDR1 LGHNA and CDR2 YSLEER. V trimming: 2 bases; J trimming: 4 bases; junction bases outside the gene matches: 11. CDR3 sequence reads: CASSQPGTGGLAGADTQYF. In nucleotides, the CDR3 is TGCGCCAGCAGCCAACCCGGGACAGGGGGACTAGCGGGAGCAGATACGCAGTATTTT.

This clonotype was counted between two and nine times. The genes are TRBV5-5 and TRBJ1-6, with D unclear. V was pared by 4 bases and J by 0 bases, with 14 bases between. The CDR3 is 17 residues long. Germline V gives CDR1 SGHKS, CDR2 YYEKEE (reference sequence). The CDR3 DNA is TGTGCCAGCAGCGCGGGCCCCTTCGGCTCCTATAATTCACCCCTCCACTTT. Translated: CASSAGPFGSYNSPLHF.

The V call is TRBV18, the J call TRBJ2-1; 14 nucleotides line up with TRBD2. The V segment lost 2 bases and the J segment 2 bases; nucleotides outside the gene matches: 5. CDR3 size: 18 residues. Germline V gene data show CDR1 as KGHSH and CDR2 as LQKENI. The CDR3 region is CASSPTVTSGGAYNEQFF. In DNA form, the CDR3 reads TGTGCCAGCTCACCAACGGTGACTAGCGGGGGGGCCTACAATGAGCAGTTCTTC.

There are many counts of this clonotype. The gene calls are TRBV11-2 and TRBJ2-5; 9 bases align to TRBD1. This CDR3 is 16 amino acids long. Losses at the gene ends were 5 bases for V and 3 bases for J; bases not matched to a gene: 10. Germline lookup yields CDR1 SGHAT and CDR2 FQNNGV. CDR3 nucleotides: TGTGCCAGCAGCCAAAACAGGGGGCGGGAAGAAGAGACCCAGTACTTC. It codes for CASSQNRGREEETQYF.

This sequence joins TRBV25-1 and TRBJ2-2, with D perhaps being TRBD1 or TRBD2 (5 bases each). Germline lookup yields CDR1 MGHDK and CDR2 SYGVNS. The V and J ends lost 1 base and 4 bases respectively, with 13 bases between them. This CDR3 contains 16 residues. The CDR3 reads CASSESGTKGTGELFF. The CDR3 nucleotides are TGTGCCAGCAGTGAATCCGGGACGAAGGGCACCGGGGAGCTGTTTTTT.

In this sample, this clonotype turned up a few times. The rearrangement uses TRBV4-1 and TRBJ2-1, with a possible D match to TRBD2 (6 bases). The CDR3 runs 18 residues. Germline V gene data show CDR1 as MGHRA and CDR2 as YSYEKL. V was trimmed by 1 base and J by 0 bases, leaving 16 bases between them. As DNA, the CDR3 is TGCGCCAGCAGCCAAGGTTCATTGGCCGGGGGCTCCTACAATGAGCAGTTCTTC. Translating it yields CASSQGSLAGGSYNEQFF.

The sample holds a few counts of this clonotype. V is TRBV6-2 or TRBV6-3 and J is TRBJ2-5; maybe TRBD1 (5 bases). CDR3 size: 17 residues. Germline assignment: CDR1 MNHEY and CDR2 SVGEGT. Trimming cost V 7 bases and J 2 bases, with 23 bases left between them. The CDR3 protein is CASINPISQGRQETQYF. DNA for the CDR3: TGTGCCAGCATTAACCCGATCTCCCAGGGCCGGCAAGAGACCCAGTACTTC.

CDR3 sequence (DNA): TGTGCCAGCAGTTACGGACAGGGTGCGGGGACCCAGTACTTC. Amino acids: CASSYGQGAGTQYF. The chain recombines TRBV6-5 with TRBJ2-5; 8 nucleotides agree with TRBD1. This CDR3 contains 14 residues. Losses at the gene ends were 2 bases for V and 7 bases for J; bases not matched to a gene: 6. The V gene's germline CDR1 is MNHEY and CDR2 SVGAGI.

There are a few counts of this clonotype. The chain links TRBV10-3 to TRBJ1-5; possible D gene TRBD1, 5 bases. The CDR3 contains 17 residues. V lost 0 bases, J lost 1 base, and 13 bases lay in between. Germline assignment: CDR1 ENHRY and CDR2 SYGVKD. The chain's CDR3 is CAISESNEGLSNQPQHF. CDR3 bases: TGTGCCATCAGTGAGTCGAACGAGGGGTTGAGCAATCAGCCCCAGCATTTT.

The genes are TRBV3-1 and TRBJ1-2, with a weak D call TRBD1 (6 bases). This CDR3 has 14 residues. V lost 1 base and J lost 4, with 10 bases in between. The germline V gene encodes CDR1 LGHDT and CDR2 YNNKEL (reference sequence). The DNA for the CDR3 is TGTGCCAGCAGCCAAGTTGGGACAAGCTATGGCTACACCTTC. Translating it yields CASSQVGTSYGYTF.

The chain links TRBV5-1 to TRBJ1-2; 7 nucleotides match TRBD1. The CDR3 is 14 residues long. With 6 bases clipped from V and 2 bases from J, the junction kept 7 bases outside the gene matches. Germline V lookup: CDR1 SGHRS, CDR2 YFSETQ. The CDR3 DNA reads TGCGCCAGCACTTCCACGACAGGGAACTATGGCTACACCTTC. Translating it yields CASTSTTGNYGYTF.

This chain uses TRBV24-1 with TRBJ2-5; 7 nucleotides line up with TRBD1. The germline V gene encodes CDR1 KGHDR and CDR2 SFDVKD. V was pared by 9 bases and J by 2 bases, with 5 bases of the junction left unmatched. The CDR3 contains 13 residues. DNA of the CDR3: TGTGCCACCGGGTCGGGACAGCAAGAGACCCAGTACTTC. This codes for CATGSGQQETQYF.

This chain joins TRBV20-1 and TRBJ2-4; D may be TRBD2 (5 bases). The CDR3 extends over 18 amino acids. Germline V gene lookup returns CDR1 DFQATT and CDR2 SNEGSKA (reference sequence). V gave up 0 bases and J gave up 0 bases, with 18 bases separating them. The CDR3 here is CSARERGSGPLAKNIQYF. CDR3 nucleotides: TGCAGTGCTAGAGAACGGGGTAGTGGACCACTAGCCAAAAACATTCAGTACTTC.

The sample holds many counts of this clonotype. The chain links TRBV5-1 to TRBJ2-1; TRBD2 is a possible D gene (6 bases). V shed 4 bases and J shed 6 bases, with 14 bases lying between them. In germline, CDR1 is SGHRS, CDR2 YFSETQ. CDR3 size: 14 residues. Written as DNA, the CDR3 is TGCGCCAGCAGCCCCGGGGAAGCGGGCAATGAGCAGTTCTTC. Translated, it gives CASSPGEAGNEQFF.

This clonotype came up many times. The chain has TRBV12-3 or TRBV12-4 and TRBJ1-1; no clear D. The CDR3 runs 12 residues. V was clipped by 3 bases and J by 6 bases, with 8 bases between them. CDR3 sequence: CASSFGQAEAFF. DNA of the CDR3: TGTGCCAGCAGTTTCGGGCAGGCTGAAGCTTTCTTT.